A selection of T cell receptor beta chains follows, all from one sample in a study of shared clonotypes between healthy human individuals. Repertoires were generated with immunoSEQ multiplex PCR, while TCRdb's copy carries only in-frame clones and drops some. The repertoire includes 640,000 or so clones, around 72% of them detected once, and approximately 1.8% sits in the top ten. Sequenced: memory CD4+ T cells sorted from blood. All receptors derive from a woman aged 30 to 39 in good health. Each CDR3 is given with its conserved first and last residue. Fields, in order: CDR3 DNA, CDR3 protein, clone size, D gene, V gene, J gene. D genes are given only for firm matches. Size is omitted from some rows. Given values are once, few, many or a class for expanded clones.

CDR3 DNA: TGCAGCGTTGAAGATGCGGGGACTGAAGCTTTCTTT
CDR3 protein: CSVEDAGTEAFF
clone size: -
D gene: -
V gene: TRBV29-1
J gene: TRBJ1-1

CDR3 DNA: TGCGCCAGCAGCTTGACGGGAAGGAATGAAAAACTGTTTTTT
CDR3 protein: CASSLTGRNEKLFF
clone size: -
D gene: -
V gene: TRBV5-1
J gene: TRBJ1-4

CDR3 DNA: TGTGCCAGCGCAGGACAGAGCATCCAGCCCCAGCATTTT
CDR3 protein: CASAGQSIQPQHF
clone size: few
D gene: -
V gene: TRBV19
J gene: TRBJ1-5

CDR3 DNA: TGTGCCAGCAGCTTGGTTGGCAGCGGGCCGCGTCAGGAGACCCAGTACTTC
CDR3 protein: CASSLVGSGPRQETQYF
clone size: -
D gene: -
V gene: TRBV5-4
J gene: TRBJ2-5

CDR3 DNA: TGTGCCTGGATATTCGAGCAGTACTTC
CDR3 protein: CAWIFEQYF
clone size: -
D gene: -
V gene: TRBV30
J gene: TRBJ2-7

CDR3 DNA: TGTGCCAGCAGCGTACATAGTAGCAATCAGCCCCAGCATTTT
CDR3 protein: CASSVHSSNQPQHF
clone size: -
D gene: -
V gene: TRBV7-2
J gene: TRBJ1-5

CDR3 DNA: TGTGCCAGTAGTTATATTCAGGGTGGGGCTGAAGCTTTCTTT
CDR3 protein: CASSYIQGGAEAFF
clone size: -
D gene: -
V gene: TRBV19
J gene: TRBJ1-1

CDR3 DNA: TGTGCCTGGAACTTCCGCCGCACCGGGGAGCTGTTTTTT
CDR3 protein: CAWNFRRTGELFF
clone size: -
D gene: -
V gene: TRBV30
J gene: TRBJ2-2

CDR3 DNA: TGTGCCAGCAGCCTACAAGCCGGGGTTGGAGATACGCAGTATTTT
CDR3 protein: CASSLQAGVGDTQYF
clone size: -
D gene: -
V gene: TRBV7-2
J gene: TRBJ2-3

CDR3 DNA: TGTGCCAGTGGGACATACCGGGGAGGGGACTATGGCTACACCTTC
CDR3 protein: CASGTYRGGDYGYTF
clone size: few
D gene: -
V gene: TRBV7-2
J gene: TRBJ1-2

CDR3 DNA: TGTGCCAGCAGCTTCGGCCGCGGGAGGTATGATGAGCAGTACTTC
CDR3 protein: CASSFGRGRYDEQYF
clone size: -
D gene: TRBD2
V gene: TRBV11-3
J gene: TRBJ2-7

CDR3 DNA: TGTGCCAGCAGCTCCAAGATAGCGGGAGCGGTAGAGACCCAGTACTTC
CDR3 protein: CASSSKIAGAVETQYF
clone size: -
D gene: TRBD2
V gene: TRBV7-3
J gene: TRBJ2-5

CDR3 DNA: TGTGCCAGCAGGAAGGGACAGAACTATGGCTACACCTTC
CDR3 protein: CASRKGQNYGYTF
clone size: once
D gene: TRBD1
V gene: TRBV28
J gene: TRBJ1-2

CDR3 DNA: TGTGCCAGCAGCTTGACTGCAGGGACGGTCACAGATACGCAGTATTTT
CDR3 protein: CASSLTAGTVTDTQYF
clone size: -
D gene: -
V gene: TRBV5-6
J gene: TRBJ2-3

CDR3 DNA: TGTGCCAGCAGTTTATACGGGATCCCCTCCGAGCAGTACTTC
CDR3 protein: CASSLYGIPSEQYF
clone size: -
D gene: -
V gene: TRBV28
J gene: TRBJ2-7

CDR3 DNA: TGTGCCAGCAGTTTTCCGGGGTCGGACTATGGCTACACCTTC
CDR3 protein: CASSFPGSDYGYTF
clone size: -
D gene: -
V gene: TRBV28
J gene: TRBJ1-2

CDR3 DNA: TGTGCCAGCAGTTCGGGCAGGATAACTACCGCAACTAATGAAAAACTGTTTTTT
CDR3 protein: CASSSGRITTATNEKLFF
clone size: many
D gene: -
V gene: TRBV28
J gene: TRBJ1-4

CDR3 DNA: TGTGCCAGTAGTATCACTACGGGAGTCGATTACACCGGGGAGCTGTTTTTT
CDR3 protein: CASSITTGVDYTGELFF
clone size: -
D gene: -
V gene: TRBV19
J gene: TRBJ2-2

CDR3 DNA: TGCGCCAGCAGCTTGGCGCCAGATGAAAAACTGTTTTTT
CDR3 protein: CASSLAPDEKLFF
clone size: -
D gene: -
V gene: TRBV5-1
J gene: TRBJ1-4

CDR3 DNA: TGTGCCAGCAGTTCCCTGCCCACCGGGGCCTATGGCTACACCTTC
CDR3 protein: CASSSLPTGAYGYTF
clone size: -
D gene: -
V gene: TRBV28
J gene: TRBJ1-2

CDR3 DNA: TGTGCCACCAGCAGATCGACTTATGGCTACACCTTC
CDR3 protein: CATSRSTYGYTF
clone size: -
D gene: -
V gene: TRBV15
J gene: TRBJ1-2

CDR3 DNA: TGTGCCAGCAGATGGGACAGAAGCTCCTACAATGAGCAGTTCTTC
CDR3 protein: CASRWDRSSYNEQFF
clone size: -
D gene: TRBD1
V gene: TRBV2
J gene: TRBJ2-1

CDR3 DNA: TGTGCCAGCAGTCCCGCGCACCTAACTAGCGGGAGGGGCAATGAGCAGTTCTTC
CDR3 protein: CASSPAHLTSGRGNEQFF
clone size: -
D gene: TRBD2
V gene: TRBV6-4
J gene: TRBJ2-1

CDR3 DNA: TGTGCCAGCAGTGTTATTGGCGGTAGCGGGGAAGGGTACGAGCAGTACTTC
CDR3 protein: CASSVIGGSGEGYEQYF
clone size: -
D gene: TRBD2
V gene: TRBV2
J gene: TRBJ2-7